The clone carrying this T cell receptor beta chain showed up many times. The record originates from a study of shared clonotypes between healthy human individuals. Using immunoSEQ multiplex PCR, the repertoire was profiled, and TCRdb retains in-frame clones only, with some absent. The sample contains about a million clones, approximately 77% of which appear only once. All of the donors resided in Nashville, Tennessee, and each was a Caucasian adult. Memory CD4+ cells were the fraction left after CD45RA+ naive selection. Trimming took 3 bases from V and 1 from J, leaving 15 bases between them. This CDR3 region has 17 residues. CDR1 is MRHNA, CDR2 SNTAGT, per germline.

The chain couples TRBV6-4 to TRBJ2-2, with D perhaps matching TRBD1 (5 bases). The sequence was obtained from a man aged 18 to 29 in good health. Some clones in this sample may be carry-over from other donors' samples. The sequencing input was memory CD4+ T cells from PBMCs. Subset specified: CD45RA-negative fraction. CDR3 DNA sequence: TGTGCCAGCAGTGATTCACAGGATTCAAAGAACACCGGGGAGCTGTTTTTT. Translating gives CASSDSQDSKNTGELFF.